Following are 10 T cell receptor beta chains from one sample sequenced in a study of blood T cell repertoires in COVID-19. Assay: immunoSEQ multiplex PCR; the TCRdb copy retains only in-frame clones and omits some. The data hold about 350,000 clones, with 88% observed a single time. Sequenced: PBMCs or T cells enriched from blood (not recorded which). The receptors shown here come from a woman aged 25-40 years who had been exposed to COVID-19.

This chain connects TRBV30 to TRBJ1-6; TRBD1 aligns across 10 bases. V shed 6 bases, J shed 4 bases, and the junction held 6 bases outside the gene matches. The CDR3 consists of 15 residues. Per the germline V gene, CDR1 is GTSNPN and CDR2 is SVGIG (reference sequence). CDR3 DNA sequence: TGTGCCTGCTCGGGACAGGGGAGATATAATTCACCCCTCCACTTT. As protein: CACSGQGRYNSPLHF.

The chain employs TRBV3-1 (or the pseudogene TRBV3-2) and TRBJ1-1; 8 positions match TRBD1. Germline CDR1 and CDR2: LGHDT and YNNKEL (reference sequence). The trim removed 1 base at V and 6 bases at J, leaving 7 bases unmatched. The CDR3 contains 15 residues. DNA for the CDR3: TGTGCCAGCAGCCAAGGGACAGGGTCATGGGCTGAAGCTTTCTTT. It translates to CASSQGTGSWAEAFF.

This chain joins TRBV19 and TRBJ2-1; 7 bases match TRBD2. CDR1 is LNHDA and CDR2 is SQIVND in the germline V gene (reference sequence). The CDR3 is made up of 14 amino acids. V trimming: 7 bases; J trimming: 6 bases; junction bases outside the gene matches: 9. CDR3 amino acids: CASTAVGTINEQFF. CDR3 bases: TGTGCCAGTACCGCTGTTGGGACTATCAATGAGCAGTTCTTC.

V usage is TRBV19 and J usage is TRBJ1-6; D gene uncertain. Germline V gene sequence: CDR1 LNHDA, CDR2 SQIVND (reference sequence). V was cut by 4 bases and J by 9 bases, with 13 bases left in between. The CDR3 is 14 residues long. This CDR3 reads CASSRGDYTSPLHF. The CDR3 DNA sequence: TGTGCCAGTAGTAGAGGCGACTACACTTCACCCCTCCACTTT.

The chain is built from TRBV18 and TRBJ1-1, with D unresolved. Trimming shortened V by 3 bases and J by 8 bases, and 16 bases separated the two germline ends. The CDR3 length is 14 residues. The germline CDR1 and CDR2 sequences are KGHSH and LQKENI. The CDR3 coding sequence is TGTGCCAGCTCACCCTCCGGGTTTTTCGGGGAAGCTTTCTTT. Its protein is CASSPSGFFGEAFF.

The V gene is TRBV5-1, the J gene TRBJ2-7; 14 bases are a match to TRBD2. Germline V CDR1 and CDR2: SGHRS, YFSETQ. CDR3 size: 15 residues. V dropped 7 bases and J dropped 8; count of bases not matched to a gene: 11. This CDR3 reads CASSGGLAGVNKQYF. As DNA, the CDR3 is TGCGCCAGCTCCGGGGGACTAGCGGGAGTAAATAAGCAGTACTTC.

The rearrangement uses TRBV29-1 and TRBJ1-2; TRBD1 matches at 9 bases. Per the germline V gene, CDR1 is SQVTM and CDR2 is ANQGSEA. This CDR3 spans 15 amino acids. The V gene end was trimmed by 4 bases and the J gene end by 2 bases; junction bases not matched to a gene: 8. The CDR3, as DNA: TGCAGCGTTGGGGTTAACAGGGGGCTAAACTATGGCTACACCTTC. It encodes CSVGVNRGLNYGYTF.

This clone has a single count. The chain has TRBV7-3 and TRBJ2-5; 15 positions match TRBD2. Germline CDR1 is SGHTA and CDR2 is FQGTGA. Unmatched junction bases numbered 11, after V lost 5 bases and J lost 4 bases. The CDR3 has 18 amino acids. The CDR3 DNA reads as TGTGCCAGCAGCCCTGGACTAGCGGGAGGGCCGTTGCGAGAGACCCAGTACTTC. Translated: CASSPGLAGGPLRETQYF.

As DNA, the CDR3 is TGTGCCAGTAGTATAGATATTACTAGCGGGAGGATCTACGAGCAGTACTTC. This translates into CASSIDITSGRIYEQYF. The rearrangement joins TRBV19 to TRBJ2-7; TRBD2 aligns across 12 bases. The V gene's germline CDR1 is LNHDA and CDR2 SQIVND (reference sequence). The CDR3 sequence is 17 residues long. With 0 bases clipped from V and 3 bases from J, the junction kept 6 bases outside the gene matches.

This chain links TRBV15 with TRBJ1-4; no firm D call. Germline CDR1 reads LNHNV; CDR2 reads YYDKDF (reference sequence). The CDR3 has 15 residues. With 0 bases removed from V and 3 bases from J, the gap between germline ends came to 8 bases. The chain's CDR3 is CATSRDSVANEKLFF. In DNA form, the CDR3 reads TGTGCCACCAGCAGAGACAGCGTGGCTAATGAAAAACTGTTTTTT.